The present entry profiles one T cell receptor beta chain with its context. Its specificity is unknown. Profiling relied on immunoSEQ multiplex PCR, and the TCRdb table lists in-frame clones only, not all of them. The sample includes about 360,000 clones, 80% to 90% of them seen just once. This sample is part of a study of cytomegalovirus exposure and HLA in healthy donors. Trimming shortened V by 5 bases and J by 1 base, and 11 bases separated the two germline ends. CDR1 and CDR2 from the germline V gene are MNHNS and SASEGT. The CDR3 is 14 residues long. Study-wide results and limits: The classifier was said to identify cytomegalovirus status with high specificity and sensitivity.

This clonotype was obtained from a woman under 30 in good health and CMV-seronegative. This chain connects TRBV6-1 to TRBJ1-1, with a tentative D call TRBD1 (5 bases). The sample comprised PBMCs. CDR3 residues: CASSSRGWNTEAFF. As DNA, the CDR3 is TGTGCCAGCAGTAGTCGGGGGTGGAACACTGAAGCTTTCTTT.